The T cell receptor (beta chain) described here comes from a study of cytomegalovirus exposure and HLA in healthy donors. Findings and limits, study-wide: The study recorded 150 to 200 TCR beta chains that were cytomegalovirus-associated.

Worth noting for this clone: Antigen specificity is unknown.

This CDR3 region has 16 residues. Germline CDR1 reads SEHNR; CDR2 reads FQNEAQ (reference sequence). The V and J ends lost 1 base and 5 bases, in that order; junction bases with no gene match: 4. Libraries were prepared by immunoSEQ multiplex PCR; TCRdb keeps only in-frame clonotypes and omits some of them. The profile shows approximately 160,000 clones, roughly 80% of them singletons. From the roughly 120-subject validation cohort, which was separate from the approximately 700-subject first cohort, the donors were drawn. The sequence derives from a man aged 30 to 39 in good health and CMV-seropositive. Sequencing was performed on PBMCs. The chain has TRBV7-9 and TRBJ2-1; 11 positions agree with TRBD2. The CDR3 reads CASSLVGTSGHNEQFF. CDR3 nucleotides: TGTGCCAGCAGCTTAGTTGGGACTAGCGGCCACAATGAGCAGTTCTTC.